The 27 T cell receptor beta chains in this list originate from one sample, sequenced in a study of blood T cell repertoires in COVID-19. The protocol was immunoSEQ multiplex PCR, while the TCRdb copy is restricted to in-frame clones and leaves out a portion. This sample yields more than 150,000 clones, of which around 83% are seen a single time; 0.99% belongs to the top ten. Sample: peripheral blood. These receptors were obtained from a man younger than 35 with acute or convalescent COVID-19.

The rearrangement joins TRBV9 to TRBJ1-2; D is undetermined. Deletions cut 0 bases from V and 8 bases from J, with 14 bases between. The germline gives CDR1 SGDLS, CDR2 YYNGEE. The length of the CDR3 is 14 residues. CDR3 in amino acids: CASSVEVSAGGYTF. CDR3 DNA sequence: TGTGCCAGCAGCGTAGAGGTTTCTGCGGGGGGCTACACCTTC.

V and J are TRBV12-2 and TRBJ1-5. TRBV12-2 is tagged as a pseudogene. This CDR3 is 19 amino acids long. This CDR3 reads CASRLVLSSGGIGNQPQHF. DNA for the CDR3: TGTGCAAGTCGCTTAGTTTTGTCTTCGGGGGGCATAGGCAATCAGCCCCAGCATTTT.

This clone was seen more than once but under ten times. The rearrangement links TRBV18 to TRBJ1-2; possible D gene TRBD1, 5 bases. CDR1 KGHSH and CDR2 LQKENI come from the germline V gene. The CDR3 is 12 amino acids. V was cut by 6 bases and J by 5 bases, with 10 bases left in between. CDR3 sequence reads: CASSTGGYGYTF. CDR3 bases: TGTGCCAGCTCCACCGGGGGATATGGCTACACCTTC.

The CDR3 here is CAISEPGGTRTNEQFF. The CDR3 nucleotides read TGTGCCATCAGTGAGCCCGGGGGGACGCGAACAAATGAGCAGTTCTTC. This chain joins TRBV10-3 and TRBJ2-1, with 7 bases fitting TRBD2. This CDR3 spans 16 amino acids. V was pared by 2 bases and J by 7 bases, with 11 bases of the junction left unmatched. Germline V lookup: CDR1 ENHRY, CDR2 SYGVKD.

The V gene is TRBV2, the J gene TRBJ2-2, with TRBD1 matching over 8 bases. Trimming took 3 bases from V and 5 from J; bases not matched to a gene: 5. Germline CDR1 is SNHLY and CDR2 is FYNNEI. CDR3 length: 15 residues. CDR3 sequence (DNA): TGTGCCAGCAGTGAGCAGGGGGCCTTAACCGGGGAGCTGTTTTTT. The encoded protein is CASSEQGALTGELFF.

This chain uses TRBV10-1 with TRBJ2-5; 8 bases align to TRBD1. The CDR3 length is 14 residues. The junction had 2 bases not matched to a gene; V was cut back by 0 bases and J by 5 bases. Per germline, CDR1 WNHNN and CDR2 SYGVQD (reference sequence). The DNA of the CDR3 is TGCGCCAGCAGTGAGTCGGACAGGGTGGAGACCCAGTACTTC. This sequence encodes CASSESDRVETQYF.

This CDR3 reads CASSFPGSPLHF. For the CDR3, the DNA is TGTGCCAGCAGTTTCCCGGGATCACCCCTCCACTTT. The rearrangement joins TRBV12-3 or TRBV12-4 to TRBJ1-6; no firm D call. The length of the CDR3 is 12 residues. V lost 3 bases and J 10 bases, leaving 7 bases between the germline ends.

The V gene is TRBV10-2, the J gene TRBJ1-5; 8 bases align to TRBD1. Germline CDR1 WSHSY, CDR2 SAAADI. The CDR3 runs 13 residues. V lost 8 bases to trimming and J lost 7 bases; unmatched junction nucleotides: 7. As DNA, the CDR3 is TGCGCCAGCGGACAGGGAAATTTGCAGCCCCAGCATTTT. As protein: CASGQGNLQPQHF.

This chain uses TRBV7-2 with TRBJ1-1; D possibly corresponds to TRBD1 (6 bases). The germline gives CDR1 SGHTA, CDR2 FQGNSA. The CDR3 consists of 14 residues. V shed 5 bases and J shed 4 bases, with 14 bases lying between them. CDR3 protein: CASSLRQVRTEAFF. The CDR3 nucleotides read TGTGCCAGCAGCCTCAGACAGGTACGCACTGAAGCTTTCTTT.

V gene TRBV2 combines with J gene TRBJ1-1, with a tentative D call TRBD1 (6 bases). Per the germline V gene, CDR1 is SNHLY and CDR2 is FYNNEI. Trimming left V 6 bases short and J 7 bases short, with 15 bases between. This CDR3 contains 13 residues. The DNA for the CDR3 is TGTGCCAGCAGGCTCAGGGGAGGGGGTGAAGCTTTCTTT. Translation gives CASRLRGGGEAFF.

This chain's CDR3 is CATSDSWAETQYF. Here the CDR3 DNA reads TGTGCCACCAGTGACTCCTGGGCAGAGACCCAGTACTTC. This chain joins TRBV24-1 and TRBJ2-5; no reliable D call. Germline V gene sequence: CDR1 KGHDR, CDR2 SFDVKD. The CDR3 loop spans 13 amino acids. V dropped 4 bases and J dropped 4 bases, with 9 bases sitting between them.

V and J are TRBV19 and TRBJ1-3; 7 bases are shared with TRBD1. This CDR3 has 15 residues. From germline, CDR1 is LNHDA and CDR2 SQIVND (reference sequence). Trimming cost V 9 bases and J 0 bases; bases outside gene matches: 8. Written as DNA, the CDR3 is TGTGCCAGCACCGGGACAGTGAACTCTGGAAACACCATATATTTT. Protein sequence: CASTGTVNSGNTIYF.

The chain links TRBV5-1 to TRBJ2-7, with 8 bases aligning to TRBD1. Looked up from germline, CDR1 is SGHRS and CDR2 is YFSETQ. V lost 5 bases, J lost 2 bases, and 12 bases stayed unmatched. CDR3 length: 16 residues. This CDR3 reads CASRSGGQGPPYEQYF. CDR3 nucleotide sequence: TGCGCCAGCAGAAGCGGAGGACAGGGCCCCCCCTACGAGCAGTACTTC.

This chain connects TRBV6-5 to TRBJ1-2; possibly TRBD1 for D (6 bases). Per the germline V gene, CDR1 is MNHEY and CDR2 is SVGAGI. There are 14 residues in the CDR3. The germline V and J ends were trimmed by 5 bases and 0 bases, with 10 bases remaining between them. The CDR3: CASSRSGANYGYTF. The CDR3 DNA sequence: TGTGCCAGCAGTCGGTCAGGGGCTAACTATGGCTACACCTTC.

The V gene is TRBV6-5, the J gene TRBJ1-2, with TRBD1 matching 11 bases. Looked up from germline, CDR1 is MNHEY and CDR2 is SVGAGI. The CDR3 has 14 amino acids. With 6 bases clipped from V and 4 bases from J, the junction kept 4 bases outside the gene matches. The CDR3 region has the DNA TGTGCCAGCAGCCGGACAGGGGGCGCCTATGGCTACACCTTC. Protein sequence: CASSRTGGAYGYTF.

The V gene is TRBV4-1, the J gene TRBJ1-4; D is undetermined. The CDR3 has 12 residues. Deletions cut 2 bases from V and 7 bases from J, with 5 bases between. Germline-derived CDR1 and CDR2 are MGHRA and YSYEKL. The CDR3, as DNA: TGCGCCAGCAGCCAACCGTTTGAAAAACTGTTTTTT. It codes for CASSQPFEKLFF.

The chain joins TRBV2 to TRBJ1-6, with D unclear. This CDR3 spans 16 amino acids. Trimming stripped 3 bases from V and 0 bases from J, with 9 bases between. The germline V gene encodes CDR1 SNHLY and CDR2 FYNNEI. The CDR3 loop reads CASSDPLASYNSPLHF. The CDR3, as DNA: TGTGCCAGCAGTGATCCCCTGGCCTCCTATAATTCACCCCTCCACTTT.

In regard to this clone: The same CDR3 is also encoded by other DNA sequences in this sample. The chain combines TRBV7-3 with TRBJ2-5; the match to TRBD1 covers 8 bases. Germline loops: CDR1 SGHTA, CDR2 FQGTGA. This CDR3 region has 15 residues. Trimming removed 2 bases from V and 5 bases from J; junction bases left unmatched: 7. This CDR3 reads CASSLGAGGRETQYF. CDR3 nucleotide sequence: TGTGCCAGCAGCTTAGGGGCAGGGGGCCGGGAGACCCAGTACTTC. Filled out from reference TRBV7-3 and TRBJ2-5, the complete variable domain reads GAGVSQTPSNKVTEKGKYVELRCDPISGHTALYWYRQSLGQGPEFLIYFQGTGAADDSGLPNDRFFAVRPEGSVSTLKIQRTERGDSAVYLCASSLGAGGRETQYFGPGTRLLVL.

The V call is TRBV18, the J call TRBJ2-1; possibly TRBD1 for D (6 bases). The germline CDR1 and CDR2 sequences are KGHSH and LQKENI. The CDR3 spans 16 residues. Trimming took off 2 bases at V and 2 bases at J, with 13 bases between the two ends. CDR3 DNA: TGTGCCAGCTCACCAAAGGGGGAGAGGACCTACAATGAGCAGTTCTTC. Translation gives CASSPKGERTYNEQFF.

The CDR3 spells CASSMTSGAGYEQYF. In nucleotides, the CDR3 is TGTGCCAGTAGTATGACTAGCGGGGCCGGTTACGAGCAGTACTTC. V usage is TRBV19 and J usage is TRBJ2-7, with TRBD2 identical over 11 bases. Germline CDR1 is LNHDA and CDR2 is SQIVND (reference sequence). CDR3 size: 15 residues. Trimming at V came to 3 bases and at J to 4 bases, leaving 5 bases not matched to a gene.

V usage is TRBV28 and J usage is TRBJ1-1; D gene ambiguous. The germline V and J ends were trimmed by 6 bases and 6 bases, with 29 bases remaining between them. The CDR3 sequence is 18 residues long. Germline V lookup: CDR1 MDHEN, CDR2 SYDVKM. CDR3 sequence reads: CASRRKSLRAGFRSEAFF. The CDR3 nucleotides are TGTGCCAGCAGGAGAAAATCTTTAAGGGCGGGATTTCGTTCTGAAGCTTTCTTT.

The V call is TRBV7-9, the J call TRBJ1-4; 7 nucleotides agree with TRBD1. J gave up 7 bases and V 2 bases, and 4 bases lay outside the gene matches. CDR3 length equals 14 residues. The germline V gene encodes CDR1 SEHNR and CDR2 FQNEAQ (reference sequence). CDR3 nucleotides: TGTGCCAGCAGCTTACCCGGGACAGTTGAAAAACTGTTTTTT. This codes for CASSLPGTVEKLFF.

This rearrangement joins TRBV6-5 to TRBJ1-6, with 7 positions matching TRBD1. V lost 8 bases to trimming and J lost 5 bases; unmatched junction nucleotides: 3. Germline CDR1 and CDR2: MNHEY and SVGAGI. The CDR3 extends over 13 amino acids. The chain's CDR3 is CASYTGDNSPLHF. CDR3 sequence (DNA): TGTGCCAGCTACACAGGGGATAATTCACCCCTCCACTTT.

CDR3 loop: CASSHIAGAGTGELFF. CDR3 sequence (DNA): TGTGCCAGCAGCCATATCGCGGGGGCAGGCACCGGGGAGCTGTTTTTT. The chain couples TRBV11-2 to TRBJ2-2, with D perhaps matching TRBD2 (7 bases). V lost 5 bases and J lost 4, with 17 bases in between. The CDR3 loop spans 16 amino acids. Germline V gene lookup returns CDR1 SGHAT and CDR2 FQNNGV.

J is TRBJ1-2 and V is TRBV12-2; the table calls TRBD1, which could not be checked here. TRBV12-2 is designated a pseudogene. The CDR3 contains 14 residues. CDR3 in amino acids: CASRLTETNYGYTF. CDR3 nucleotide sequence: TGTGCAAGTCGCTTGACAGAGACTAACTATGGCTACACCTTC.

V and J are TRBV7-9 and TRBJ2-2; D is possibly TRBD1 (5 bases). With 5 bases removed from V and 5 bases from J, the gap between germline ends came to 12 bases. Germline CDR1 SEHNR, CDR2 FQNEAQ (reference sequence). The CDR3 is 14 amino acids. The CDR3 DNA sequence: TGTGCCAGCAGCCCCGCGCAGGGAACCGGGGAGCTGTTTTTT. This encodes CASSPAQGTGELFF.

This clone was seen a single time. The chain combines TRBV5-1 with TRBJ2-1, with TRBD1 matching over 12 bases. This CDR3 is 15 amino acids long. The trim removed 2 bases at V and 10 bases at J, leaving 7 bases unmatched. The germline CDR1 and CDR2 sequences are SGHRS and YFSETQ. The CDR3 region is CASSFGDRGRTEQFF. CDR3 nucleotide sequence: TGCGCCAGCAGCTTTGGGGACAGGGGGCGTACCGAGCAGTTCTTC.